The 21 T cell receptor beta chains reported below all come from one sample, sequenced in a study of blood T cell repertoires in COVID-19. Clones were sequenced by immunoSEQ multiplex PCR, and TCRdb holds only the in-frame ones, with some missing. The sample lists 310,000 or so clones, 90% seen once, with about 1.7% in the top ten. Sequences were obtained from PBMCs or T cells enriched from blood (not recorded which). These receptors were collected from a woman aged 18 to 35 with acute COVID-19.

The chain combines TRBV7-2 with TRBJ1-2; 7 nucleotides line up with TRBD1. CDR1 and CDR2 from the germline V gene are SGHTA and FQGNSA. The CDR3 spans 16 residues. V lost 1 base, J lost 4 bases, and 9 bases stayed unmatched. The CDR3 DNA follows: TGTGCCAGCAGCTTAGGAGGGGGCGCGAATACCTATGGCTACACCTTC. This sequence encodes CASSLGGGANTYGYTF.

This clone was recorded once. The chain combines TRBV27 with TRBJ2-1; D may be TRBD2 (6 bases). V lost 2 bases to trimming and J lost 5 bases, with 16 bases between them. Germline V lookup: CDR1 MNHEY, CDR2 SMNVEV (reference sequence). The CDR3 extends over 16 amino acids. CDR3 in amino acids: CASSLPPSVGDNEQFF. CDR3 in DNA: TGTGCCAGCAGTTTACCGCCTAGCGTGGGCGACAATGAGCAGTTCTTC.

The genes are TRBV19 and TRBJ2-3, with TRBD2 as a possible D gene (6 bases). V was trimmed by 5 bases and J by 3 bases, leaving 12 bases between them. The germline V gene has CDR1 LNHDA and CDR2 SQIVND (reference sequence). The length of the CDR3 is 14 residues. CDR3 coding DNA: TGTGCCAGTAGTTGGGGGGACGAGACAGATACGCAGTATTTT. Translating gives CASSWGDETDTQYF.

Only a few counts were recorded for this clone. The sample has other DNA sequences that encode this CDR3 too. The CDR3: CASGQSPNYGYTF. CDR3 nucleotide sequence: TGTGCCAGCGGACAGTCCCCGAACTATGGCTACACCTTC. The chain recombines TRBV2 with TRBJ1-2; a weak D match, TRBD1 (6 bases). Germline values: CDR1 SNHLY, CDR2 FYNNEI. Between the trimmed V and J ends, which lost 8 bases and 2 bases, there was a span of 12 bases. CDR3 length equals 13 residues.

The rearrangement uses TRBV3-1 (or the pseudogene TRBV3-2) and TRBJ2-2; D gene ambiguous. The CDR3 has 15 residues. CDR1 and CDR2 from the germline V gene are LGHDT and YNNKEL (reference sequence). Trimming stripped 3 bases from V and 0 bases from J, with 8 bases between. This chain's CDR3 is CASSQYNANTGELFF. The CDR3 DNA sequence: TGTGCCAGCAGCCAGTACAACGCGAACACCGGGGAGCTGTTTTTT.

V and J are TRBV7-2 and TRBJ2-4; the D gene is possibly TRBD2 (5 bases). The V end lost 4 bases, the J end lost 8 bases, and 15 bases lay between the germline ends. The CDR3 sequence is 14 residues long. The germline V gene has CDR1 SGHTA and CDR2 FQGNSA. CDR3 nucleotides: TGTGCCAGCAGCTCCCCGTGGGCGCGGGACATTCAGTACTTC. Translation gives CASSSPWARDIQYF. Full variable domain (rest looked up from reference TRBV7-2 and TRBJ2-4): GAGVSQSPSNKVTEKGKDVELRCDPISGHTALYWYRQSLGQGLEFLIYFQGNSAPDKSGLPSDRFSAERTGGSVSTLTIQRTQQEDSAVYLCASSSPWARDIQYFGAGTRLSVL.

The V gene is TRBV7-3, the J gene TRBJ2-1, with TRBD2 matching 7 bases. The length of the CDR3 is 14 residues. Germline CDR1 and CDR2: SGHTA and FQGTGA. V was pared by 3 bases and J by 8 bases, with 7 bases of the junction left unmatched. CDR3 coding DNA: TGTGCCAGCAGCTTCGCTAGCGGCGGTTATGAGCAGTTCTTC. Protein: CASSFASGGYEQFF.

Comment on this clone: Other DNA sequences from this sample encode an identical CDR3 as well. V gene TRBV6-5 combines with J gene TRBJ1-5, with 9 bases matching TRBD1. CDR1 and CDR2 (germline): MNHEY, SVGAGI. This CDR3 comprises 15 residues. The ends lost 6 bases at V and 4 bases at J; junction bases unmatched: 7. This CDR3 is CASSYDRGGNQPQHF. The DNA for the CDR3 is TGTGCCAGCAGCTACGACAGGGGGGGGAATCAGCCCCAGCATTTT.

V usage is TRBV30 and J usage is TRBJ1-6; D unclear. The CDR3 is made up of 15 amino acids. V dropped 4 bases and J dropped 0 bases, with 10 bases sitting between them. The germline CDR1 and CDR2 sequences are GTSNPN and SVGIG (reference sequence). The CDR3 is CAWTRVVSYNSPLHF. The CDR3 DNA reads as TGTGCCTGGACCCGAGTAGTCTCCTATAATTCACCCCTCCACTTT.

The chain has TRBV2 and TRBJ1-2; D not resolved. The germline gives CDR1 SNHLY, CDR2 FYNNEI. The V end lost 3 bases, the J end lost 1 base, and 9 bases lay between the germline ends. This CDR3 has 14 amino acids. The CDR3 coding sequence is TGTGCCAGCAGTGAGAGGGCGGTTAACTATGGCTACACCTTC. Encoded protein: CASSERAVNYGYTF.

The V call is TRBV11-3, the J call TRBJ2-1, with 7 positions matching TRBD1. CDR1 SGHNT and CDR2 YENEEA come from the germline V gene. There are 14 residues in the CDR3. J was trimmed by 12 bases and V by 5 bases; bases with no gene match: 13. CDR3 residues: CASSLPGDRVRQFF. CDR3 nucleotide sequence: TGTGCCAGCAGCCTACCCGGAGACAGGGTGCGGCAGTTCTTC.

This rearrangement joins TRBV7-3 to TRBJ2-2; no definite D call. Per the germline V gene, CDR1 is SGHTA and CDR2 is FQGTGA. This CDR3 region has 14 residues. V was shortened by 4 bases and J by 1 base, with 7 bases between the two germline ends. The chain's CDR3 is CASSSRMNTGELFF. CDR3 DNA: TGTGCCAGCAGCTCCCGTATGAACACCGGGGAGCTGTTTTTT.

The V gene is TRBV7-9, the J gene TRBJ1-2; 12 bases line up with TRBD1. Trimming took 5 bases from V and 0 from J; bases not matched to a gene: 16. The CDR3 length is 20 residues. The germline gives CDR1 SEHNR, CDR2 FQNEAQ (reference sequence). The DNA of the CDR3 is TGTGCCAGCAGCATCCGGGACAGGGGGCTAGGACGCCGTACTAACTATGGCTACACCTTC. It is translated as CASSIRDRGLGRRTNYGYTF. Filled out from reference TRBV7-9 and TRBJ1-2, the complete variable domain reads DTGVSQNPRHKITKRGQNVTFRCDPISEHNRLYWYRQTLGQGPEFLTYFQNEAQLEKSRLLSDRFSAERPKGSFSTLEIQRTEQGDSAMYLCASSIRDRGLGRRTNYGYTFGSGTRLTVV.

V and J are TRBV6-5 and TRBJ2-7; maybe TRBD1 (6 bases). CDR1 is MNHEY and CDR2 is SVGAGI in the germline V gene. V lost 6 bases and J 1 base, leaving 7 bases between the germline ends. This CDR3 is built from 12 residues. The DNA of the CDR3 is TGTGCCAGCAGGACAGGTTCCTACGAGCAGTACTTC. This encodes CASRTGSYEQYF.

This chain connects TRBV2 to TRBJ2-5; possibly TRBD2 for D (6 bases). Germline lookup yields CDR1 SNHLY and CDR2 FYNNEI. The CDR3 consists of 13 residues. The V gene lost 1 base and the J gene lost 7 bases, with 10 bases spanning the gap. The CDR3 region has the DNA TGTGCCAGCAGTGAAGAACGGGGGAGGACCCAGTACTTC. As protein: CASSEERGRTQYF.

This clone was observed a few times. The V call is TRBV7-8, the J call TRBJ1-4, with TRBD1 matching 8 bases. J gave up 8 bases and V 5 bases, and 13 bases lay outside the gene matches. CDR1 is SGHVS and CDR2 is FQNEAQ in the germline V gene. The CDR3 covers 16 residues. This CDR3 is CASSLRTGKLTEKLFF. The CDR3 DNA sequence: TGTGCCAGCAGCCTCCGGACAGGGAAGTTAACGGAAAAACTGTTTTTT.

This rearrangement joins TRBV5-1 to TRBJ2-1, with 9 bases aligning to TRBD1. CDR1 SGHRS and CDR2 YFSETQ come from the germline V gene. CDR3 length: 14 residues. The trim removed 4 bases at V and 7 bases at J, leaving 6 bases unmatched. This CDR3 reads CASSVTGGLNEQFF. The CDR3 nucleotides read TGCGCCAGCAGCGTGACAGGGGGTTTGAATGAGCAGTTCTTC.

The chain joins TRBV29-1 to TRBJ2-1, with TRBD2 identical over 14 bases. The CDR3 totals 16 residues. The germline gives CDR1 SQVTM, CDR2 ANQGSEA. V gave up 2 bases and J gave up 9 bases; unmatched junction bases: 9. Here the CDR3 DNA reads TGCAGCGTTGAAACGGGACTAGCGGGAGCCTCTACTGAGCAGTTCTTC. It encodes CSVETGLAGASTEQFF.

The rearrangement links TRBV28 to TRBJ1-5, with TRBD1 matching over 8 bases. Germline V CDR1 and CDR2: MDHEN, SYDVKM. CDR3 length equals 17 residues. V was clipped by 5 bases and J by 9 bases; unmatched bases: 18. For the CDR3, the DNA is TGTGCCAGCAGTGCCCCGGGTAGACAGGGGCCCGGTGCGCCCCAGCATTTT. Its translation: CASSAPGRQGPGAPQHF.

This rearrangement joins TRBV18 to TRBJ2-3; D remains unclear. Per germline, CDR1 KGHSH and CDR2 LQKENI. The CDR3 totals 14 residues. Trimming left V 6 bases short and J 0 bases short, with 10 bases between. CDR3 in amino acids: CASSPSRSTDTQYF. Here the CDR3 DNA reads TGTGCCAGCTCCCCCTCCCGGAGCACAGATACGCAGTATTTT.

This clone appeared once. The chain recombines TRBV27 with TRBJ2-3; 9 bases align to TRBD2. The junction had 13 bases not matched to a gene; V was cut back by 7 bases and J by 2 bases. CDR3 length equals 17 residues. In germline, CDR1 is MNHEY, CDR2 SMNVEV (reference sequence). The CDR3, as DNA: TGTGCCAGCAACCTAAATGGGGTAGCGGGAGTCACAGATACGCAGTATTTT. Its translation: CASNLNGVAGVTDTQYF.